This TCR beta chain was recorded in a study of T-cell reconstitution after alpha-beta-depleted transplantation in children. Preparation of the TCRbeta library used unique molecular identifiers. One entry per CDR3 protein results from TCRdb running MiXCR on the PCR reads. The table shows a few hundred thousand distinct CDR3 sequences, with roughly 24% occurring only once. The TCR comes from a girl between 2 and 10 years old with Fanconi anemia, due to receive a stem cell transplant. Sequencing was performed on PBMCs, taken before TCRalphabeta/CD19-depleted stem cell transplant.

The CDR3 nucleotides read TGCAGTGCTAGAGATTGGGGCGAGACAGGCCCACGAGACACTGAAGCTTTCTTT. This encodes CSARDWGETGPRDTEAFF. The chain joins TRBV20-1 to TRBJ1-1; a weak D match, TRBD1 (6 bases). Trimming removed 0 bases from V and 3 bases from J, with 23 bases in between. Germline V lookup: CDR1 DFQATT, CDR2 SNEGSKA (reference sequence). The length of the CDR3 is 18 residues.